The 5 T cell receptor beta chains in this list originate from one sample, sequenced in a study of identifying expanded T cells in peripheral blood. TCRdb keeps only in-frame clones here, not all; method: immunoSEQ multiplex PCR. The repertoire holds some 95,000 clones, with 75% to 90% as singletons. The sample taken for sequencing was blood. The receptors derive from a person aged 18 to 70 in good health.

This sequence joins TRBV7-9 and TRBJ2-7, with 11 nucleotides matching TRBD1. Trimming at V came to 1 base and at J to 1 base, leaving 12 bases not matched to a gene. The CDR3 consists of 19 residues. Germline V lookup: CDR1 SEHNR, CDR2 FQNEAQ (reference sequence). The CDR3 sequence: CASSLGTDRGRFRSYEQYF. As DNA, the CDR3 is TGTGCCAGCAGCTTAGGTACGGACAGGGGGCGTTTCAGGTCCTACGAGCAGTACTTC.

The chain recombines TRBV5-4 with TRBJ1-6, with D tentatively TRBD1 (5 bases). From germline, CDR1 is SGHNT and CDR2 YYREEE (reference sequence). Trimming took 4 bases from V and 10 from J, leaving 30 bases between them. CDR3 size: 19 residues. CDR3 DNA: TGTGCCAGCAGCCCTGATGGTAGCGGGACCCCCGGAAGGGGATCACCCCTCCACTTT. Translated: CASSPDGSGTPGRGSPLHF.

The genes are TRBV7-9 and TRBJ1-3; no definite D call. Germline CDR1 SEHNR, CDR2 FQNEAQ (reference sequence). Trimming cost V 3 bases and J 4 bases, with 4 bases left between them. The CDR3 spans 12 residues. DNA of the CDR3: TGTGCCAGCAGCTTTACCGGAAACACCATATATTTT. It is translated as CASSFTGNTIYF.

V and J are TRBV7-8 and TRBJ2-7; D may be TRBD1 (5 bases). Per germline, CDR1 SGHVS and CDR2 FQNEAQ. The CDR3 has 16 amino acids. V lost 2 bases and J lost 5, with 19 bases in between. CDR3 loop: CASSLIAGQGWNEQYF. The CDR3 coding sequence is TGTGCCAGCAGCTTAATAGCAGGGCAGGGTTGGAACGAGCAGTACTTC.

V usage is TRBV27 and J usage is TRBJ1-1, with no clear D. The length of the CDR3 is 14 residues. The V gene's germline CDR1 is MNHEY and CDR2 SMNVEV (reference sequence). The V and J ends lost 6 bases and 1 base respectively, with 12 bases between them. The CDR3 protein is CASRADRSNTEAFF. CDR3 bases: TGTGCCAGCAGGGCGGATAGGTCGAACACTGAAGCTTTCTTT.